The clone carrying this T cell receptor (beta chain) was found a few times. What it recognizes is unknown. These data belong to a study of identical twins. Regarding the study as a whole: Insertions were reduced in abundant cord blood beta clonotypes but not in memory repertoires. The presence of invariant MAIT and iNKT cells could partly confound analyses of zero-insertion sequences.

TCRdb re-derived calls from the 5' RACE reads in MiXCR, one entry per CDR3 protein. The sample holds more than 1.5 million distinct CDR3 sequences; less than 35% are singletons and the top ten take approximately 0.25%. This CDR3 contains 15 residues. The germline V and J ends were trimmed by 0 bases and 4 bases, with 14 bases remaining between them. Germline loops: CDR1 SGDLS, CDR2 YYNGEE. The J gene is TRBJ2-7, the V gene TRBV9; D is unclear. The material sequenced was cord blood. This receptor was taken from a newborn girl in good health. This CDR3 reads CASSVGAPGKYEQYF. The CDR3 DNA reads TGTGCCAGCAGCGTAGGTGCGCCCGGAAAATACGAGCAGTACTTC.